This paragraph covers one T cell receptor (beta chain) sequence. The data are from a study of cytomegalovirus exposure and HLA in healthy donors. CDR3 size: 16 residues. Germline-derived CDR1 and CDR2 are ENHRY and SYGVKD. The V gene lost 6 bases and the J gene lost 5 bases, with 17 bases spanning the gap. The PCR used 60 Vbeta and 13 Jbeta primers. Data came from immunoSEQ multiplex PCR; TCRdb stores just in-frame clones and leaves some out. The data show 35,000 to 50,000 clones, 60% to 70% seen once. This receptor was identified in a man aged 35-49 years in good health and CMV-seronegative. The chain uses TRBV10-3 and TRBJ1-6, with D possibly matching TRBD1 (6 bases). Sequencing used PBMCs. The CDR3 sequence: CAIRSTGLGDNSPLHF. The CDR3 region has the DNA TGTGCCATCAGATCTACAGGGCTTGGGGATAATTCACCCCTCCACTTT.